Listed here are 31 T cell receptor beta chains from one sample, sequenced in a study of T cells in Graves' hyperthyroidism and ophthalmopathy. Template material for amplifying TCR beta CDR3 regions consisted of RNA transcripts. When the TCR CDR3 underwent first-round RT-PCR, the HTBI primer set was used. MiXCR, applied by TCRdb to the multiplex PCR reads, yields one record per CDR3 protein. The table lists approximately 400,000 distinct CDR3 sequences, 20% to 25% of them singletons. The sample consisted of blood. The origin of the receptors is a man over 45 with Graves' hyperthyroidism.

The gene calls are TRBV20-1 and TRBJ2-1; D gene ambiguous. The CDR3 runs 12 residues. The germline V and J ends were trimmed by 6 bases and 0 bases, with 6 bases remaining between them. Germline V gene sequence: CDR1 DFQATT, CDR2 SNEGSKA (reference sequence). As DNA, the CDR3 is TGCAGTGCCCACTCCTCCTACAATGAGCAGTTCTTC. Protein: CSAHSSYNEQFF.

This clonotype occurred many times. The chain links TRBV28 to TRBJ2-5; 8 bases match TRBD1. Germline V gene sequence: CDR1 MDHEN, CDR2 SYDVKM. V lost 1 base, J lost 5 bases, and 3 bases stayed unmatched. The CDR3 has 14 amino acids. The CDR3 loop is CASSLSRQGETQYF. The CDR3 nucleotides are TGTGCCAGCAGTTTATCCCGACAGGGGGAGACCCAGTACTTC.

This clonotype is a singleton in its sample. The rearrangement links TRBV12-5 to TRBJ1-1; 7 positions agree with TRBD1. CDR1 and CDR2 from the germline V gene are LGHNT and FRNRAP. The CDR3 is 14 residues long. The V gene end was trimmed by 1 base and the J gene end by 4 bases; junction bases not matched to a gene: 3. CDR3 bases: TGTGCTAGTGGTTTGGGGGGACAGCGCACTGAAGCTTTCTTT. This codes for CASGLGGQRTEAFF. The whole variable domain, remainder taken from reference TRBV12-5 and TRBJ1-1, is DARVTQTPRHKVTEMGQEVTMRCQPILGHNTVFWYRQTMMQGLELLAYFRNRAPLDDSGMPKDRFSAEMPDATLATLKIQPSEPRDSAVYFCASGLGGQRTEAFFGQGTRLTVV.

There are many counts of this clonotype. The chain uses TRBV2 and TRBJ2-7, with D possibly matching TRBD1 (6 bases). CDR3 length: 15 amino acids. The V gene lost 7 bases and the J gene lost 4 bases, with 20 bases spanning the gap. Per the germline V gene, CDR1 is SNHLY and CDR2 is FYNNEI. The chain's CDR3 is CASTPGHGNSYEQYF. The CDR3 DNA is TGTGCCAGCACTCCGGGACACGGGAATTCATACGAGCAGTACTTC.

In its sample, this clonotype was seen many times. Compared with germline, one end of the junction differs, possibly owing to a read error. V usage is TRBV3-1 and J usage is TRBJ1-6; D gene ambiguous. The length of the CDR3 is 13 residues. The germline gives CDR1 LGHDT, CDR2 YNNKEL (reference sequence). The CDR3 reads CASSKDMDSPLHF. The CDR3 bases are TGTGCCAGCAGCAAAGACATGGACTCACCCCTCCACTTT.

In this sample, this clonotype turned up many times. The rearrangement links TRBV19 to TRBJ2-3; TRBD2 aligns across 7 bases. Germline CDR1 reads LNHDA; CDR2 reads SQIVND (reference sequence). The CDR3 totals 19 residues. The junction had 19 bases not matched to a gene; V was cut back by 5 bases and J by 2 bases. The CDR3 DNA is TGTGCCAGTAGTTTACCTACTCCAAGCGGGATCGCGGTCACAGATACGCAGTATTTT. The encoded protein is CASSLPTPSGIAVTDTQYF. Using reference TRBV19 and TRBJ2-3 for the parts outside the CDR3, the full variable domain is DGGITQSPKYLFRKEGQNVTLSCEQNLNHDAMYWYRQDPGQGLRLIYYSQIVNDFQKGDIAEGYSVSREKKESFPLTVTSAQKNPTAFYLCASSLPTPSGIAVTDTQYFGPGTRLTVL.

This clonotype has just a few counts. The rearrangement uses TRBV5-1 and TRBJ2-5, with TRBD2 matching over 10 bases. This CDR3 comprises 16 residues. Looked up from germline, CDR1 is SGHRS and CDR2 is YFSETQ. Unmatched junction bases numbered 6, after V lost 2 bases and J lost 2 bases. The CDR3 DNA reads TGCGCCAGCAGCTTAGCCCCTAGCGGGGGTCAAGAGACCCAGTACTTC. It translates to CASSLAPSGGQETQYF.

V usage is TRBV6-2 or TRBV6-3 and J usage is TRBJ1-4; D is unresolved. Germline loops: CDR1 MNHEY, CDR2 SVGEGT. Between the trimmed V and J ends, which lost 4 bases and 8 bases, there was a span of 11 bases. This CDR3 spans 13 amino acids. The CDR3 reads CASSWRESEKLFF. DNA of the CDR3: TGTGCCAGCAGTTGGAGGGAAAGCGAAAAACTGTTTTTT.

The rearrangement uses TRBV7-8 and TRBJ1-1, with TRBD1 identical over 9 bases. This CDR3 contains 18 residues. Germline V gene data show CDR1 as SGHVS and CDR2 as FQNEAQ. Trimming cost V 5 bases and J 5 bases; bases outside gene matches: 18. This CDR3 is CASSPTRGTGTTGTEAFF. DNA of the CDR3: TGTGCCAGCAGCCCAACTCGCGGGACAGGGACGACGGGGACTGAAGCTTTCTTT.

This clonotype was observed many times. The chain uses TRBV12-3 or TRBV12-4 and TRBJ2-1; D perhaps matches TRBD2 (6 bases). Deletions cut 7 bases from V and 5 bases from J, with 21 bases between. CDR3 length equals 16 residues. The CDR3 here is CASTITTPGGNNEQFF. CDR3 DNA sequence: TGTGCCAGCACCATTACAACCCCTGGGGGGAACAATGAGCAGTTCTTC.

The chain is built from TRBV10-3 and TRBJ1-5, with D perhaps TRBD1 (6 bases). This CDR3 contains 15 residues. Trimming shortened V by 4 bases and J by 4 bases, and 14 bases separated the two germline ends. Germline CDR1 ENHRY, CDR2 SYGVKD. CDR3 in DNA: TGTGCCATCAGTGCGGCCAGGGGCGTAAATCAGCCCCAGCATTTT. Its protein product is CAISAARGVNQPQHF.

This chain joins TRBV7-9 and TRBJ1-2; D is possibly TRBD1 (5 bases). Germline V lookup: CDR1 SEHNR, CDR2 FQNEAQ (reference sequence). V was cut by 4 bases and J by 4 bases, with 13 bases left in between. The CDR3 loop spans 14 amino acids. The CDR3 coding sequence is TGTGCCAGCAGCTCAGCGGGGGAACTCTATGGCTACACCTTC. It specifies CASSSAGELYGYTF.

V and J are TRBV9 and TRBJ1-1, with D maybe TRBD1 (5 bases). The CDR3 runs 15 residues. V was pared by 2 bases and J by 0 bases, with 11 bases between. The germline gives CDR1 SGDLS, CDR2 YYNGEE. In DNA, the CDR3 is TGTGCCAGCAGCGTGTCAGGGATAATGAACACTGAAGCTTTCTTT. Its translation is CASSVSGIMNTEAFF.

The chain employs TRBV12-3 or TRBV12-4 and TRBJ1-2; no clear D gene. The CDR3 consists of 14 residues. With 7 bases removed from V and 8 bases from J, the gap between germline ends came to 20 bases. The CDR3 protein is CASTKARHTGGYTF. In nucleotides, the CDR3 is TGTGCCAGCACCAAGGCTCGGCACACGGGGGGCTACACCTTC.

This clonotype appeared once. This rearrangement joins TRBV6-1 to TRBJ1-5; D is unclear. V shed 1 base and J shed 9 bases, with 10 bases lying between them. The CDR3 covers 13 residues. Germline-derived CDR1 and CDR2 are MNHNS and SASEGT. Written as DNA, the CDR3 is TGTGCCAGCAGTGAAGTGCTGGGTGGGCCCCAGCATTTT. Translated, it gives CASSEVLGGPQHF.

This clonotype was detected a few times. This rearrangement joins TRBV14 to TRBJ1-1; D remains unclear. Per the germline V gene, CDR1 is SGHDN and CDR2 is FVKESK. The CDR3 covers 15 residues. V lost 0 bases and J 5 bases, leaving 13 bases between the germline ends. CDR3 nucleotides: TGTGCCAGCAGCCAAGATGCAGGCCCGGGGACTGAAGCTTTCTTT. Protein: CASSQDAGPGTEAFF.

The chain is built from TRBV2 and TRBJ2-1; 11 nucleotides line up with TRBD2. The trim removed 6 bases at V and 4 bases at J, leaving 5 bases unmatched. CDR3 length equals 15 residues. Germline CDR1 SNHLY, CDR2 FYNNEI. The CDR3 region is CASRQTSGKYNEQFF. CDR3 DNA: TGTGCCAGCAGACAGACTAGCGGGAAATACAATGAGCAGTTCTTC. Together with reference TRBV2 and TRBJ2-1, the CDR3 gives the full variable domain: EPEVTQTPSHQVTQMGQEVILRCVPISNHLYFYWYRQILGQKVEFLVSFYNNEISEKSEIFDDQFSVERPDGSNFTLKIRSTKLEDSAMYFCASRQTSGKYNEQFFGPGTRLTVL.

This clonotype was detected many times. The chain couples TRBV7-9 to TRBJ2-5, with D perhaps TRBD1 or TRBD2 (5 bases each). Germline V gene data show CDR1 as SEHNR and CDR2 as FQNEAQ (reference sequence). V was shortened by 3 bases and J by 4 bases, with 12 bases between the two germline ends. There are 14 residues in the CDR3. The CDR3, as DNA: TGTGCCAGCAGCTTTCCGGGACGACGAGAGACCCAGTACTTC. Translation gives CASSFPGRRETQYF.

The genes are TRBV19 and TRBJ2-3; TRBD2 matches at 8 bases. The V gene's germline CDR1 is LNHDA and CDR2 SQIVND (reference sequence). The V and J ends lost 4 bases and 7 bases, in that order; junction bases with no gene match: 7. This CDR3 spans 14 amino acids. CDR3 nucleotides: TGTGCCAGTAGTACCCTGGCTAGCGGGTATACGCAGTATTTT. It specifies CASSTLASGYTQYF.

Of note for this clonotype: A much more abundant neighbour one base away suggests this may be a read error. This chain joins TRBV28 and TRBJ1-1, with 11 bases that match TRBD1. Looked up from germline, CDR1 is MDHEN and CDR2 is SYDVKM. The length of the CDR3 is 17 residues. The CDR3 DNA reads as TGTGCCAGCAGTTCTCGGACAGGGGGCAGCATGAACACTGAAGCTCTCTTT. This codes for CASSSRTGGSMNTEALF.

On this clonotype: The final CDR3 position lacks the conserved phenylalanine or tryptophan, pointing to a likely read error. The rearrangement uses TRBV5-1 and TRBJ2-1; 14 bases are shared with TRBD2. The CDR3 sequence is 17 residues long. The V and J ends lost 4 bases and 3 bases, in that order; junction bases with no gene match: 6. The germline gives CDR1 SGHRS, CDR2 YFSETQ. Here the CDR3 DNA reads TGCGCCAGCAGCCGTGGACTAGCGGGGGGCGTCTACAATGAGCAGTTCGTC. This codes for CASSRGLAGGVYNEQFV.

This clonotype came up a few times. This CDR3 is CASNPTESQPQHF. CDR3 DNA: TGTGCCAGCAACCCCACAGAGAGTCAGCCCCAGCATTTT. The chain joins TRBV6-1 to TRBJ1-5, with no clear D. The CDR3 extends over 13 amino acids. V shed 7 bases and J shed 6 bases, with 13 bases lying between them. Germline V gives CDR1 MNHNS, CDR2 SASEGT.

The chain has TRBV5-1 and TRBJ2-1, with 10 bases identical to TRBD2. The V segment lost 3 bases and the J segment 7 bases; nucleotides outside the gene matches: 10. Germline assignment: CDR1 SGHRS and CDR2 YFSETQ. The CDR3 contains 16 residues. Here the CDR3 DNA reads TGCGCCAGCAGCTCCGTCGGAGCGGGAGGGGAGAATGAGCAGTTCTTC. The encoded protein is CASSSVGAGGENEQFF.

This clonotype was seen a handful of times. The genes are TRBV28 and TRBJ1-4; D unclear. The CDR3 extends over 12 amino acids. Between the trimmed V and J ends, which lost 3 bases and 3 bases, there was a span of 2 bases. Germline V gives CDR1 MDHEN, CDR2 SYDVKM. In nucleotides, the CDR3 is TGTGCCAGCAGTTTTCCTAATGAAAAACTGTTTTTT. Amino acid sequence: CASSFPNEKLFF.

This clonotype has a handful of counts. The J gene is TRBJ1-5, the V gene TRBV28, with D perhaps TRBD1 (5 bases). This CDR3 is built from 13 residues. V shed 7 bases and J shed 7 bases, with 14 bases lying between them. Germline V gene sequence: CDR1 MDHEN, CDR2 SYDVKM. The CDR3 DNA reads TGTGCCAGCAACGTCGGGGCCCACCAGCCCCAGCATTTT. As protein: CASNVGAHQPQHF.

This chain connects TRBV12-3 or TRBV12-4 to TRBJ2-3; 8 nucleotides align to TRBD1. V lost 4 bases to trimming and J lost 2 bases; unmatched junction nucleotides: 8. This CDR3 comprises 16 residues. CDR3 amino acids: CASSSRNRGFTDTQYF. CDR3 DNA sequence: TGTGCCAGCAGTTCCCGAAACAGGGGGTTCACAGATACGCAGTATTTT.

This clonotype has a count of ten or more. The V and J genes are TRBV11-3 and TRBJ2-1; no clear D. The ends were cut back, 2 bases at V and 4 bases at J, with 6 bases in the middle. CDR1 and CDR2 from the germline V gene are SGHNT and YENEEA. There are 13 residues in the CDR3. The chain's CDR3 is CASSLSLYNEQFF. The CDR3 bases are TGTGCCAGCAGCTTATCCCTATACAATGAGCAGTTCTTC.

CDR3 in amino acids: CASSEYRATGELFF. The CDR3 nucleotides read TGTGCCAGCAGTGAATATCGAGCAACCGGGGAGCTGTTTTTT. V and J are TRBV25-1 and TRBJ2-2, with D unresolved. This CDR3 is built from 14 residues. The germline V gene has CDR1 MGHDK and CDR2 SYGVNS. Trimming left V 0 bases short and J 5 bases short, with 7 bases between.

Worth noting for this clonotype: Possible read error: a much larger clone is one base away. The rearrangement joins TRBV28 to TRBJ1-3; 7 nucleotides align to TRBD1. CDR1 is MDHEN and CDR2 is SYDVKM in the germline V gene. This CDR3 spans 14 amino acids. CDR3: CASSRDSSGDTIYF. The CDR3 nucleotides read TGTGCCAGCAGTAGGGACAGCTCTGGAGACACCATATATTTT.

This clonotype turned up a few times. Here the CDR3 reads CASSQDSAGLAGADTQYF. CDR3 bases: TGCGCCAGCAGCCAAGATTCCGCTGGACTAGCGGGAGCAGATACGCAGTATTTT. This chain joins TRBV4-1 and TRBJ2-3, with 13 positions matching TRBD2. From germline, CDR1 is MGHRA and CDR2 YSYEKL. With 0 bases clipped from V and 4 bases from J, the junction kept 7 bases outside the gene matches. The CDR3 extends over 18 amino acids.

The CDR3 loop is CASSLDGWAPYGYTF. CDR3 nucleotides: TGTGCCAGCAGCTTAGATGGTTGGGCGCCCTATGGCTACACCTTC. The V gene is TRBV11-2, the J gene TRBJ1-2; D not certain. The CDR3 is 15 amino acids. V was pared by 0 bases and J by 4 bases, with 12 bases between. Germline values: CDR1 SGHAT, CDR2 FQNNGV.